The 23 T cell receptor beta chains below all came from one sample that was sequenced in a study of cytomegalovirus exposure and HLA in healthy donors. It was with 60 Vbeta and 13 Jbeta primers that the PCR ran. The assay was immunoSEQ multiplex PCR, and TCRdb's table has in-frame clones only and misses some. The sample holds some 80,000 clones; about 78% are singletons and the top ten take 3.3%. Input material: PBMCs. Every receptor here comes from a man in his fifties or sixties in good health and CMV-seronegative.

The genes are TRBV18 and TRBJ2-1, with D tentatively TRBD1 (6 bases). Germline lookup yields CDR1 KGHSH and CDR2 LQKENI. The CDR3 has 16 residues. Trimming stripped 2 bases from V and 0 bases from J, with 11 bases between. CDR3 sequence (DNA): TGTGCCAGCTCACCAGTGGGGGCTCCCTCCTACAATGAGCAGTTCTTC. Protein: CASSPVGAPSYNEQFF.

This rearrangement joins TRBV7-3 to TRBJ2-2; 8 bases map to TRBD2. CDR3 length: 15 amino acids. The V gene end was trimmed by 3 bases and the J gene end by 5 bases; junction bases not matched to a gene: 5. Germline CDR1 SGHTA, CDR2 FQGTGA. CDR3 bases: TGTGCCAGCAGCTTCGGGGGGGCAAGGACCGGGGAGCTGTTTTTT. Its protein product is CASSFGGARTGELFF.

This clone appeared once. The chain employs TRBV28 and TRBJ2-4; 10 bases match TRBD1. The CDR3 sequence is 16 residues long. Germline V gene lookup returns CDR1 MDHEN and CDR2 SYDVKM. V was pared by 3 bases and J by 1 base, with 3 bases of the junction left unmatched. As DNA, the CDR3 is TGTGCCAGCAGTTTCCGGGGACAGGGGGCCAAAAACATTCAGTACTTC. Its translation: CASSFRGQGAKNIQYF.

This clone was recorded only once. This rearrangement joins TRBV30 to TRBJ2-5, with 8 bases fitting TRBD2. CDR1 and CDR2 (germline): GTSNPN, SVGIG (reference sequence). The trim removed 5 bases at V and 1 base at J, leaving 3 bases unmatched. The CDR3 runs to 13 residues. In DNA, the CDR3 is TGTGCCTGGGCAGGACTAGCCCAAGAGACCCAGTACTTC. This encodes CAWAGLAQETQYF.

In regard to this clone: Other DNA sequences in this specimen translate into the identical CDR3. The chain employs TRBV5-1 and TRBJ2-7; 8 positions agree with TRBD2. This CDR3 has 14 amino acids. The germline CDR1 and CDR2 sequences are SGHRS and YFSETQ. V lost 1 base, J lost 7 bases, and 7 bases stayed unmatched. CDR3 residues: CASSLTSGGREQYF. CDR3 in DNA: TGCGCCAGCAGCTTGACCAGCGGGGGCCGAGAGCAGTACTTC.

The chain has TRBV7-8 and TRBJ2-2, with TRBD1 matching 8 bases. Germline V lookup: CDR1 SGHVS, CDR2 FQNEAQ. The CDR3 is 20 amino acids. V was clipped by 3 bases and J by 4 bases; unmatched bases: 19. Written as DNA, the CDR3 is TGTGCCAGCAGCTTGCTAGGGTGGGACAGGACTCGGTGGAGCACCGGGGAGCTGTTTTTT. Its protein product is CASSLLGWDRTRWSTGELFF.

The chain couples TRBV28 to TRBJ2-5; D remains ambiguous. Germline CDR1 MDHEN, CDR2 SYDVKM. V was clipped by 6 bases and J by 2 bases, with 7 bases between them. This CDR3 comprises 12 residues. Here the CDR3 reads CASSWQQETQYF. Here the CDR3 DNA reads TGTGCCAGCAGCTGGCAGCAAGAGACCCAGTACTTC.

The CDR3 sequence: CASSPGTGAVEKLFF. The CDR3 DNA is TGTGCCAGCTCACCAGGGACAGGGGCCGTTGAAAAACTGTTTTTT. The chain is built from TRBV18 and TRBJ1-4, with 10 nucleotides matching TRBD1. Germline values: CDR1 KGHSH, CDR2 LQKENI. The J segment lost 7 bases and the V segment lost 2 bases, leaving 4 bases of the junction unmatched. This CDR3 comprises 15 residues.

This chain joins TRBV7-2 and TRBJ1-5; D may be TRBD1 (6 bases). The CDR3 is made up of 15 amino acids. Trimming shortened V by 8 bases and J by 2 bases, and 16 bases separated the two germline ends. Germline CDR1 is SGHTA and CDR2 is FQGNSA. The CDR3 loop reads CASALQGWGNQPQHF. The CDR3 coding sequence is TGTGCCAGCGCACTACAGGGTTGGGGCAATCAGCCCCAGCATTTT.

This chain joins TRBV14 and TRBJ1-2; maybe TRBD1 (5 bases). Per the germline V gene, CDR1 is SGHDN and CDR2 is FVKESK. The V end was cut by 4 bases, the J end by 3 bases, with 18 bases between. The CDR3 covers 16 residues. The DNA of the CDR3 is TGTGCCAGCAGCCGCCTACCGGGGACGGGAGACTATGGCTACACCTTC. Its protein product is CASSRLPGTGDYGYTF.

As concerns this clone: A far larger clone is just one base off, so this is likely a read error. At the DNA level, this CDR3 is encoded by other sequences in the same sample as well. The chain combines TRBV10-3 with TRBJ1-5; 8 bases align to TRBD1. The CDR3 covers 15 residues. Germline V gene data show CDR1 as ENHRY and CDR2 as SYGVKD. CDR3 in DNA: TGTGCCATCAGAGATGGGACAGGTTCGCATCAGCCCCAGCACTTT. Translated: CAIRDGTGSHQPQHF.

V gene TRBV6-1 combines with J gene TRBJ1-6; no firm D call. Trimming pared 2 bases from V and 6 bases from J, leaving 14 bases between. This CDR3 contains 16 residues. Germline values: CDR1 MNHNS, CDR2 SASEGT. The CDR3 DNA reads TGTGCCAGCAGTGAACACGGAGGGAAAAGTAATTCACCCCTCCACTTT. Translating it yields CASSEHGGKSNSPLHF.

This clone was counted only a few times. The chain joins TRBV15 to TRBJ2-7; possible D gene TRBD1, 6 bases. The V gene's germline CDR1 is LNHNV and CDR2 YYDKDF (reference sequence). The CDR3 consists of 16 residues. Trimming removed 0 bases at V and 2 bases at J, with 14 bases between. This CDR3 is CATSRESPGGPYEQYF. The CDR3 nucleotides read TGTGCCACCAGCAGAGAGAGTCCTGGGGGCCCCTACGAGCAGTACTTC.

The chain uses TRBV6-5 and TRBJ1-6, with D perhaps TRBD1 (6 bases). The CDR3 length is 15 residues. V was pared by 5 bases and J by 2 bases, with 10 bases between. The germline V gene has CDR1 MNHEY and CDR2 SVGAGI. CDR3 nucleotides: TGTGCCAGCAGTGGCGGACAGCCCTATAATTCACCCCTCCACTTT. This translates into CASSGGQPYNSPLHF.

This chain connects TRBV7-9 to TRBJ2-2; 8 bases map to TRBD2. V shed 1 base and J 6 bases; nucleotides not matched to a gene: 10. The CDR3 extends over 17 amino acids. Germline V gene data show CDR1 as SEHNR and CDR2 as FQNEAQ (reference sequence). The CDR3 nucleotides are TGTGCCAGCAGCTTAGACAGAGCGGGGGCCCAAGCCGGGGAGCTGTTTTTT. Its protein product is CASSLDRAGAQAGELFF.

Only one count was recorded for this clone. This CDR3 is CASRYIRGGTFF. CDR3 sequence (DNA): TGTGCCAGCAGGTATATAAGGGGGGGGACTTTCTTT. The rearrangement links TRBV5-6 to TRBJ1-1; perhaps TRBD1 as D (6 bases). Germline V gene lookup returns CDR1 SGHDT and CDR2 YYEEEE. The CDR3 length is 12 residues. The V end was cut by 5 bases, the J end by 12 bases, with 17 bases between. Filled out from reference TRBV5-6 and TRBJ1-1, the complete variable domain reads DAGVTQSPTHLIKTRGQQVTLRCSPKSGHDTVSWYQQALGQGPQFIFQYYEEEERQRGNFPDRFSGHQFPNYSSELNVNALLLGDSALYLCASRYIRGGTFFGQGTRLTVV.

On this clone: Germline and junction disagree at one end, which may indicate a read error. The chain couples TRBV7-9 to TRBJ2-2; TRBD2 is a possible D gene (5 bases). CDR3 length: 15 residues. Germline CDR1 reads SEHNR; CDR2 reads FQNEAQ (reference sequence). CDR3 region: CSSTLWEGSTGELFF. CDR3 in DNA: TGTTCCAGCACCTTGTGGGAAGGGAGCACCGGGGAGCTGTTTTTT.

The rearrangement links TRBV7-9 to TRBJ2-3, with D possibly being TRBD2 (7 bases). CDR1 and CDR2 (germline): SEHNR, FQNEAQ (reference sequence). V dropped 6 bases and J dropped 0 bases, with 19 bases sitting between them. This CDR3 spans 17 amino acids. CDR3 in DNA: TGTGCCAGCAGTCGGCGGGGGCCCTCGTCTAGCACAGATACGCAGTATTTT. Residues: CASSRRGPSSSTDTQYF.

This clone appeared once. The chain is built from TRBV18 and TRBJ2-1; TRBD1 is a possible D gene (7 bases). The CDR3 spans 14 residues. V was shortened by 6 bases and J by 7 bases, with 16 bases between the two germline ends. Germline lookup yields CDR1 KGHSH and CDR2 LQKENI. As DNA, the CDR3 is TGTGCCAGCTCCCCGGGGCAGGGGGGTAATGAGCAGTTCTTC. Translated, it gives CASSPGQGGNEQFF.

This clone was found a few times. The chain recombines TRBV7-9 with TRBJ1-2, with 7 positions matching TRBD1. Germline V CDR1 and CDR2: SEHNR, FQNEAQ (reference sequence). The junction had 3 bases not matched to a gene; V was cut back by 1 base and J by 10 bases. This CDR3 region has 12 residues. For the CDR3, the DNA is TGTGCCAGCAGCTTAGTCAGGGGGGTCTACACCTTC. It yields the protein CASSLVRGVYTF.

V usage is TRBV2 and J usage is TRBJ2-1, with TRBD2 as a possible D gene (5 bases). The CDR3 sequence is 13 residues long. Between the trimmed V and J ends, which lost 7 bases and 9 bases, there was a span of 16 bases. Looked up from germline, CDR1 is SNHLY and CDR2 is FYNNEI. CDR3 loop: CASTLAPRAEQFF. The CDR3 region has the DNA TGTGCCAGCACGCTAGCCCCTAGGGCTGAGCAGTTCTTC.

The rearrangement links TRBV7-9 to TRBJ2-1; 8 bases are a match to TRBD2. The germline V gene has CDR1 SEHNR and CDR2 FQNEAQ (reference sequence). V was clipped by 5 bases and J by 0 bases; unmatched bases: 3. The CDR3 length is 15 residues. CDR3 DNA sequence: TGTGCCAGCAGCGTTAGCGGGACCTCCTACAATGAGCAGTTCTTC. As protein: CASSVSGTSYNEQFF.

The chain couples TRBV7-8 to TRBJ2-7, with D possibly TRBD1 on 6 matching bases. The germline V gene has CDR1 SGHVS and CDR2 FQNEAQ. This CDR3 is built from 14 residues. Trimming took 6 bases from V and 6 from J, leaving 18 bases between them. DNA of the CDR3: TGTGCCAGCAGGCTAACAGGGAATGCCGGCGAGCAGTACTTC. It specifies CASRLTGNAGEQYF. Full variable domain (rest looked up from reference TRBV7-8 and TRBJ2-7): GAGVSQSPRYKVAKRGQDVALRCDPISGHVSLFWYQQALGQGPEFLTYFQNEAQLDKSGLPSDRFFAERPEGSVSTLKIQRTQQEDSAVYLCASRLTGNAGEQYFGPGTRLTVT.